The sequence of this TCR beta chain was determined in a study of T cells in Graves' hyperthyroidism and ophthalmopathy. Amplified TCR beta CDR3 regions came from RNA transcripts. HTBI primers drove first-round RT-PCR of the TCR CDR3. One entry per CDR3 protein, called by TCRdb with MiXCR from the multiplex PCR reads. The sample yields hundreds of thousands of distinct CDR3 sequences, 45% seen once. The germline gives CDR1 SQVTM, CDR2 ANQGSEA. The CDR3 loop spans 12 amino acids. V was shortened by 4 bases and J by 1 base, with 7 bases between the two germline ends. Any patient presenting with uncontrolled infection, other autoimmune disease, pregnancy or lactation was left out. Based on clinical symptoms, serum thyroxine and TRAb, thyroid ultrasound and orbital computed tomography, diagnoses were reached. This clonotype was picked up many times.

The chain couples TRBV29-1 to TRBJ1-1; D is undetermined. The source is an adult man with Graves' disease, either hyperthyroidism or ophthalmopathy (not recorded which). The specimen was peripheral blood or thyroid tissue (not recorded which). The CDR3 protein is CSVVAANTEAFF. The CDR3 coding sequence is TGCAGCGTTGTTGCAGCGAACACTGAAGCTTTCTTT.